This passage covers 8 T cell receptor beta chains from one sample sequenced in a study of blood T cell repertoires in COVID-19. Method: immunoSEQ multiplex PCR; TCRdb's copy keeps in-frame clones and lacks some. The data show about 360,000 clones, around nine tenths seen once. The material sequenced was peripheral blood. These TCRs come from a woman between 55 and 75 years old with COVID-19, enrolled during active disease.

The chain recombines TRBV11-2 with TRBJ1-2, with D perhaps matching TRBD1 (6 bases). There are 17 residues in the CDR3. V gave up 4 bases and J gave up 0 bases, with 18 bases separating them. Germline V gene lookup returns CDR1 SGHAT and CDR2 FQNNGV. The CDR3, as DNA: TGTGCCAGCAGCTCATTTCGAGGACAGAGAACTAACTATGGCTACACCTTC. It specifies CASSSFRGQRTNYGYTF.

The genes are TRBV3-1 (or the pseudogene TRBV3-2) and TRBJ1-6; no definite D call. V was pared by 1 base and J by 2 bases, with 6 bases between. Germline CDR1 and CDR2: LGHDT and YNNKEL (reference sequence). The CDR3 has 15 amino acids. The CDR3 sequence: CASSQGGAYNSPLHF. The CDR3 DNA reads TGTGCCAGCAGCCAAGGGGGAGCCTATAATTCACCCCTCCACTTT.

The V and J genes are TRBV11-2 and TRBJ2-7; TRBD1 matches 8 bases. The ends lost 1 base at V and 3 bases at J; junction bases unmatched: 8. Germline lookup yields CDR1 SGHAT and CDR2 FQNNGV. The CDR3 runs to 16 residues. Here the CDR3 reads CASSLVYSGQGYEQYF. The DNA of the CDR3 is TGTGCCAGCAGCTTAGTCTATTCCGGACAGGGCTACGAGCAGTACTTC.

The gene calls are TRBV18 and TRBJ2-1; 7 bases agree with TRBD1. Trimming cost V 6 bases and J 5 bases; bases outside gene matches: 1. Germline loops: CDR1 KGHSH, CDR2 LQKENI. The CDR3 is 12 amino acids. The DNA for the CDR3 is TGTGCCAGCTCGACAGGGAACAATGAGCAGTTCTTC. Residues: CASSTGNNEQFF.

This clone was seen a single time. The chain combines TRBV3-1 (or the pseudogene TRBV3-2) with TRBJ2-4; TRBD1 is a possible D gene (5 bases). The CDR3 is 14 amino acids. The V gene's germline CDR1 is LGHDT and CDR2 YNNKEL (reference sequence). V was trimmed by 4 bases and J by 8 bases, leaving 15 bases between them. DNA of the CDR3: TGTGCCAGCAGCCCTCATCAGGGTGGGCACATTCAGTACTTC. This gives the protein CASSPHQGGHIQYF.

The genes are TRBV6-5 and TRBJ2-7; 9 bases match TRBD1. The ends lost 6 bases at V and 7 bases at J; junction bases unmatched: 10. The germline gives CDR1 MNHEY, CDR2 SVGAGI. The CDR3 is 14 residues long. CDR3: CASRGTGGKEEQYF. CDR3 DNA sequence: TGTGCCAGCAGGGGAACAGGGGGCAAAGAAGAGCAGTACTTC.

The chain combines TRBV5-1 with TRBJ2-5; 8 positions match TRBD1. The trim removed 5 bases at V and 5 bases at J, leaving 17 bases unmatched. This CDR3 has 17 residues. Germline-derived CDR1 and CDR2 are SGHRS and YFSETQ. The CDR3: CASSTPRGQGERETQYF. In nucleotides, the CDR3 is TGCGCCAGCAGTACACCTCGTGGACAGGGAGAGAGGGAGACCCAGTACTTC.

This chain links TRBV11-3 with TRBJ1-2, with D maybe TRBD1 (5 bases). The CDR3 contains 14 residues. The V end lost 5 bases, the J end lost 6 bases, and 16 bases lay between the germline ends. Germline V gives CDR1 SGHNT, CDR2 YENEEA. DNA of the CDR3: TGTGCCAGCAGCCAACGCGGTCCAGGGCATGGCTACACCTTC. Its protein is CASSQRGPGHGYTF. Full variable domain (remainder filled in from reference TRBV11-3 and TRBJ1-2): EAGVVQSPRYKIIEKKQPVAFWCNPISGHNTLYWYLQNLGQGPELLIRYENEEAVDDSQLPKDRFSAERLKGVDSTLKIQPAELGDSAVYLCASSQRGPGHGYTFGSGTRLTVV.